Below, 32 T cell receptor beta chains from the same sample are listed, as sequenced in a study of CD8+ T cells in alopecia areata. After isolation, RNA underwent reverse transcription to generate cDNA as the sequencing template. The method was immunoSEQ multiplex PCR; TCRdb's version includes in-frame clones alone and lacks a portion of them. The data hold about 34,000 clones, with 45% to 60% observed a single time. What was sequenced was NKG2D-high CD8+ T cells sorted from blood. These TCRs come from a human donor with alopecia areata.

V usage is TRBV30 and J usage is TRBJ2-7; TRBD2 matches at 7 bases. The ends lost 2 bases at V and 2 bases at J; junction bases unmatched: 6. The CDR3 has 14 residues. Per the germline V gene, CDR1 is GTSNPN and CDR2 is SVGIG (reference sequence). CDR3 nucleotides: TGTGCCTGGAGTTGGGCTAGCGGCACCTACGAGCAGTACTTC. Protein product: CAWSWASGTYEQYF.

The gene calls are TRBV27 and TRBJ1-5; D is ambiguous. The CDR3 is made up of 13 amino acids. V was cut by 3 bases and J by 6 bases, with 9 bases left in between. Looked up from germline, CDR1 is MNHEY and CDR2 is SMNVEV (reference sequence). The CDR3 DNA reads TGTGCCAGCAGTTTGGGGAGGCGTCAGCCCCAGCATTTT. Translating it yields CASSLGRRQPQHF.

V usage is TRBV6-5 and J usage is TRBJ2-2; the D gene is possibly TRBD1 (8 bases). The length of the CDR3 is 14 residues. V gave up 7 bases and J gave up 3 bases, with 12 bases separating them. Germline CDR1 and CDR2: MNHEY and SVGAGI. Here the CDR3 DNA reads TGTGCCAGCAACAGGGGGGGATACACCGGGGAGCTGTTTTTT. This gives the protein CASNRGGYTGELFF.

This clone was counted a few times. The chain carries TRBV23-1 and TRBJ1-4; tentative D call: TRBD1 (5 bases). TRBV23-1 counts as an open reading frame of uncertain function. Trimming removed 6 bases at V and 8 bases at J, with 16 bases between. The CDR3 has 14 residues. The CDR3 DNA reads TGCGCCAGCAGAGGGACGGGAGGATTCGAAAAACTGTTTTTT. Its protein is CASRGTGGFEKLFF.

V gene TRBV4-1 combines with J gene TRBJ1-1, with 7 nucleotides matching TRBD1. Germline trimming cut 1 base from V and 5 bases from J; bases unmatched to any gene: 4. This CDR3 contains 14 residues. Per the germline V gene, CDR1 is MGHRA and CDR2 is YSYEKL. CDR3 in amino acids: CASSQATGRTEAFF. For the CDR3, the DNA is TGCGCCAGCAGCCAAGCGACAGGGCGGACTGAAGCTTTCTTT.

CDR3 DNA sequence: TGTGCCAGCAGCCCCTGGGGCAGGGCAACCTACAATGAGCAGTTCTTC. Its protein product is CASSPWGRATYNEQFF. The chain joins TRBV9 to TRBJ2-1; perhaps TRBD1 as D (5 bases). Germline values: CDR1 SGDLS, CDR2 YYNGEE. The CDR3 is made up of 16 amino acids. V gave up 4 bases and J gave up 2 bases, with 16 bases separating them. Looking up the rest from reference TRBV9 and TRBJ2-1 gives the full variable domain: DSGVTQTPKHLITATGQRVTLRCSPRSGDLSVYWYQQSLDQGLQFLIQYYNGEERAKGNILERFSAQQFPDLHSELNLSSLELGDSALYFCASSPWGRATYNEQFFGPGTRLTVL.

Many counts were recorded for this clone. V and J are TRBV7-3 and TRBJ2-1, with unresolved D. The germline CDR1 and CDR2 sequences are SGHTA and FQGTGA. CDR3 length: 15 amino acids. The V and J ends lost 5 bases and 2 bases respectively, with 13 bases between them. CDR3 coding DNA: TGTGCCAGCAGCCCGCATCAGACCCCCTACAATGAGCAGTTCTTC. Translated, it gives CASSPHQTPYNEQFF.

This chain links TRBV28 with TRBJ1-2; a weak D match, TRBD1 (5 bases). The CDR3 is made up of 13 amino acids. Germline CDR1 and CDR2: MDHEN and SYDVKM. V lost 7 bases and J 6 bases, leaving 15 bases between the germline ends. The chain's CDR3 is CASTQRGVDGYTF. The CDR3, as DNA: TGTGCCAGCACCCAGAGAGGGGTAGATGGCTACACCTTC.

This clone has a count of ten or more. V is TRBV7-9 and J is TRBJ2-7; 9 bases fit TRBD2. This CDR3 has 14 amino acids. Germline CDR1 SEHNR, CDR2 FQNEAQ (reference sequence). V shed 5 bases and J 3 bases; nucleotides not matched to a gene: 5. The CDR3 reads CASSGTSGLYEQYF. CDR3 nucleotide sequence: TGTGCCAGCAGCGGCACTAGCGGGCTCTACGAGCAGTACTTC.

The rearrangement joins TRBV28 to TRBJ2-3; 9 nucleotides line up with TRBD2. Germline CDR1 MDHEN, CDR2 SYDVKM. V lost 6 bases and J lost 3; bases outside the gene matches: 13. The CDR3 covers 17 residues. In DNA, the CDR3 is TGTGCCAGCAGCCTGACTAGGCGGGAGGGCCGAACAGATACGCAGTATTTT. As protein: CASSLTRREGRTDTQYF.

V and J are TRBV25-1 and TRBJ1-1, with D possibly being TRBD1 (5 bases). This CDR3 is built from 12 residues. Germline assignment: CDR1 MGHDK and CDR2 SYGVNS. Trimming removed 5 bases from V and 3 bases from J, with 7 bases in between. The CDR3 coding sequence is TGTGCCAGCAGTCTGGGGGACACTGAAGCTTTCTTT. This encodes CASSLGDTEAFF.

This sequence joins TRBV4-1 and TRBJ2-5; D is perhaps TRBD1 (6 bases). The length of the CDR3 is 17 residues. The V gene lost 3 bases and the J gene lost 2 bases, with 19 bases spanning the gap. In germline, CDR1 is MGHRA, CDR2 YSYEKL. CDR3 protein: CASSQQGQTKMQETQYF. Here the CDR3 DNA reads TGCGCCAGCAGCCAGCAAGGACAGACCAAAATGCAAGAGACCCAGTACTTC.

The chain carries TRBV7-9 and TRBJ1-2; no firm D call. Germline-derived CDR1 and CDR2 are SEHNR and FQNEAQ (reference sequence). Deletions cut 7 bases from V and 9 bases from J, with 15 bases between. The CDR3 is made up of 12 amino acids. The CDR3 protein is CASTPGYDRYTF. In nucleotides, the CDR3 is TGTGCCAGCACCCCCGGTTATGATCGCTACACCTTC.

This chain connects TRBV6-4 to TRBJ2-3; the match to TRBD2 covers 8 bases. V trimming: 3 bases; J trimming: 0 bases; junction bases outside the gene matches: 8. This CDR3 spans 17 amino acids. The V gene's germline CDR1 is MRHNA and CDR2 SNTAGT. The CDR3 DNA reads TGTGCCAGCAGTGAAGTGGCGGGAGGCCACAGCACAGATACGCAGTATTTT. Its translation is CASSEVAGGHSTDTQYF.

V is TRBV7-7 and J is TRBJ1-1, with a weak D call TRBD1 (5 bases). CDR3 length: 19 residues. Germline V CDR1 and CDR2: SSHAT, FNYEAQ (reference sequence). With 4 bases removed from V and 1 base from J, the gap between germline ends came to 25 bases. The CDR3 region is CASSSRPSTQPGENTEAFF. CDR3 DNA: TGTGCCAGCAGCTCTCGACCATCGACGCAACCGGGGGAGAACACTGAAGCTTTCTTT.

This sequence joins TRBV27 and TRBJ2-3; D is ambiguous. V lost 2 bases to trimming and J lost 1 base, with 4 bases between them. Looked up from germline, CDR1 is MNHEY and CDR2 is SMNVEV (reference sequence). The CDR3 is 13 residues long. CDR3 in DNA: TGTGCCAGCAGTTTACACCGCACAGATACGCAGTATTTT. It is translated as CASSLHRTDTQYF.

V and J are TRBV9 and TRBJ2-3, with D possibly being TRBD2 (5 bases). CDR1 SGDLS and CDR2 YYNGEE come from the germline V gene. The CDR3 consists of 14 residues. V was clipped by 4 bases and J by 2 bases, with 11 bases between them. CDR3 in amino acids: CASSPGLTTDTQYF. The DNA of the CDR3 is TGTGCCAGCAGCCCCGGACTCACCACAGATACGCAGTATTTT.

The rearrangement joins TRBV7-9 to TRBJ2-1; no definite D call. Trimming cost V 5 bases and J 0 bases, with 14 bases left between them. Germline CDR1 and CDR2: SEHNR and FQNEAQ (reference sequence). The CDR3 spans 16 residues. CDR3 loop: CASSPFSGRSYNEQFF. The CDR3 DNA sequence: TGTGCCAGCAGCCCCTTCTCCGGACGCTCCTACAATGAGCAGTTCTTC. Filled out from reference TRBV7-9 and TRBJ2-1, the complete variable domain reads DTGVSQNPRHKITKRGQNVTFRCDPISEHNRLYWYRQTLGQGPEFLTYFQNEAQLEKSRLLSDRFSAERPKGSFSTLEIQRTEQGDSAMYLCASSPFSGRSYNEQFFGPGTRLTVL.

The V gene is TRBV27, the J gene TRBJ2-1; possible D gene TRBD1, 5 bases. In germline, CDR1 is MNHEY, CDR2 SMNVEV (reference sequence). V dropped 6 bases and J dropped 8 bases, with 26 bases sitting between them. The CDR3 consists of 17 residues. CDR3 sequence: CASSRPIPPGKVDEQFF. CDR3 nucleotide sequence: TGTGCCAGCAGCCGCCCTATACCCCCAGGGAAAGTCGATGAGCAGTTCTTC.

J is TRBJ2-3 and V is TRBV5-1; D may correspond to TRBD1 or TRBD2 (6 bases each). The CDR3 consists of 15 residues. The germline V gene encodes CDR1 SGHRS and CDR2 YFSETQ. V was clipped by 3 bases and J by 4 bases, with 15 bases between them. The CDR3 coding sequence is TGCGCCAGCAGCTGGGGCGGGGCAGGGGCAGATACGCAGTATTTT. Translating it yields CASSWGGAGADTQYF.

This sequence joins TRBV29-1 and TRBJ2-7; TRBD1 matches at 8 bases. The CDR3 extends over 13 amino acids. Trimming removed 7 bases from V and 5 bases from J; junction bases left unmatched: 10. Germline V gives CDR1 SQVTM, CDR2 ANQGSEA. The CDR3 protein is CSAGGDRVNEQYF. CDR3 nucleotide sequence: TGCAGCGCAGGGGGCGACAGGGTGAACGAGCAGTACTTC.

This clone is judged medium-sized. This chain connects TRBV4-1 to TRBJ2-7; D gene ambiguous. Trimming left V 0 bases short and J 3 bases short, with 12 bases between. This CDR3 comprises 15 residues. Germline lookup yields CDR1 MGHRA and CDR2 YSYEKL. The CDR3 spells CASSQEWKEIYEQYF. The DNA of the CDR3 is TGCGCCAGCAGCCAAGAATGGAAGGAGATCTACGAGCAGTACTTC.

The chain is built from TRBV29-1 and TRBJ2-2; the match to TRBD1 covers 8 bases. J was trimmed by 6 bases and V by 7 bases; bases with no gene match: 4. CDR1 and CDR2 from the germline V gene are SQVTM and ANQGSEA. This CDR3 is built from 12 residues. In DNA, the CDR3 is TGCAGCGGAACAGGGGGGTCCGGGGAGCTGTTTTTT. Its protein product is CSGTGGSGELFF.

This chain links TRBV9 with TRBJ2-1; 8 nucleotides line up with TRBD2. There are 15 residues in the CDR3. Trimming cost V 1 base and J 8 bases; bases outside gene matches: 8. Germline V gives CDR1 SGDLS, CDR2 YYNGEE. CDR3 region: CASSVTGTRTYEQFF. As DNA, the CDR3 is TGTGCCAGCAGCGTAACCGGGACTAGAACGTATGAGCAGTTCTTC.

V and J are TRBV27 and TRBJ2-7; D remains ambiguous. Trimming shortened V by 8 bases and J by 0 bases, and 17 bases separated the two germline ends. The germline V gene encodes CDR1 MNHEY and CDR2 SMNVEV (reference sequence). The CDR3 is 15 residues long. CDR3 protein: CASSNIPKDSYEQYF. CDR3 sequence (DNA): TGTGCCAGCTCCAACATCCCAAAAGACTCCTACGAGCAGTACTTC.

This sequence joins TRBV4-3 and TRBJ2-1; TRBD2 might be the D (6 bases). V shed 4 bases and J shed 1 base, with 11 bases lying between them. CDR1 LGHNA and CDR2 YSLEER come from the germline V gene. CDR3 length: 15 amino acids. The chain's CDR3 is CASSPAEGSYNEQFF. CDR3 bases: TGCGCCAGCAGCCCAGCGGAGGGGTCCTACAATGAGCAGTTCTTC.

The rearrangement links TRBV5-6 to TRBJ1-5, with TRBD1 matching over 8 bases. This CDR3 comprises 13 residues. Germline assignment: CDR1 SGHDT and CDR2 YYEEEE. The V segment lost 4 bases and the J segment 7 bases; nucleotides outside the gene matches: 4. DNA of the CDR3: TGTGCCAGCAGCCATGGGACAGGCCAGCCCCAGCATTTT. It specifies CASSHGTGQPQHF.

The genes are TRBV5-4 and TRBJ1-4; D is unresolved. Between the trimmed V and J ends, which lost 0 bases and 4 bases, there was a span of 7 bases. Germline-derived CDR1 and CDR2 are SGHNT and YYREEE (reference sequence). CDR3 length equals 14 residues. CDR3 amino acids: CASSLGQYNEKLFF. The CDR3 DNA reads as TGTGCCAGCAGCTTGGGCCAGTATAATGAAAAACTGTTTTTT. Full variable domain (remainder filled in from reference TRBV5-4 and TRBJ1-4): ETGVTQSPTHLIKTRGQQVTLRCSSQSGHNTVSWYQQALGQGPQFIFQYYREEENGRGNFPPRFSGLQFPNYSSELNVNALELDDSALYLCASSLGQYNEKLFFGSGTQLSVL.

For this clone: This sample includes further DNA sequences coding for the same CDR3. The CDR3 sequence: CSVAPGQRIYGYTF. In DNA form, the CDR3 reads TGCAGCGTTGCCCCGGGACAGAGGATCTATGGCTACACCTTC. V gene TRBV29-1 combines with J gene TRBJ1-2; 7 bases align to TRBD1. With 4 bases clipped from V and 4 bases from J, the junction kept 9 bases outside the gene matches. The germline V gene has CDR1 SQVTM and CDR2 ANQGSEA. CDR3 size: 14 residues.

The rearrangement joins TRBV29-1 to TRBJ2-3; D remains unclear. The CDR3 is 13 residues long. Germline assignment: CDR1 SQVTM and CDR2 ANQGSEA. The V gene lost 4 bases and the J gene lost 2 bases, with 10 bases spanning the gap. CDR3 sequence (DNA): TGCAGCGTTGTGGCTCGAAACACAGATACGCAGTATTTT. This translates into CSVVARNTDTQYF.

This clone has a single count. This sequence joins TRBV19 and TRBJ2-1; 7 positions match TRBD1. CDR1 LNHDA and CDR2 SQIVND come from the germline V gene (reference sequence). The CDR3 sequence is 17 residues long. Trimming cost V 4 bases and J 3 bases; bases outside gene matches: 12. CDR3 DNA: TGTGCCAGTAGTACCTCCCTCACAGGGGCCTACTACAATGAGCAGTTCTTC. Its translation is CASSTSLTGAYYNEQFF.

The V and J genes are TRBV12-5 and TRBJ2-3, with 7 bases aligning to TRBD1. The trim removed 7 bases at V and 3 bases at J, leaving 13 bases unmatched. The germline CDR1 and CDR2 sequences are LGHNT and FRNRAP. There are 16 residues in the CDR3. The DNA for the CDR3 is TGTGCTAGTGCCTGGCCCGAGGGGGCAGTGACAGATACGCAGTATTTT. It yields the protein CASAWPEGAVTDTQYF.